This T cell receptor beta chain was captured by sequencing in a study of cytomegalovirus exposure and HLA in healthy donors. This clone was picked up a small number of times. Antigen specificity is unknown. PCR was performed using 60 Vbeta and 13 Jbeta primers. Measured with immunoSEQ multiplex PCR; TCRdb has only the in-frame clones, and not every one. Of about 120,000 clones in the sample, about 8.6% were seen once. With V trimmed by 7 bases and J by 7 bases, 13 bases remained unmatched. There are 15 residues in the CDR3. Germline V CDR1 and CDR2: MNHEY, SVGAGI. General study points: Analyses of presence and absence presupposed an approximately uniform sequencing depth across donors. About 87% or about 30% of the time was how often most TCR beta V segments were productive, according to an earlier analysis.

This sequence was found in a woman aged 40 to 49 in good health and CMV-seropositive. Sequenced input: PBMCs. The rearrangement joins TRBV6-5 to TRBJ1-2; 9 nucleotides agree with TRBD1. CDR3 bases: TGTGCCAGCACCGACCGGACAGGGGCGCTTGTTGGCTACACCTTC. Encoded protein: CASTDRTGALVGYTF.